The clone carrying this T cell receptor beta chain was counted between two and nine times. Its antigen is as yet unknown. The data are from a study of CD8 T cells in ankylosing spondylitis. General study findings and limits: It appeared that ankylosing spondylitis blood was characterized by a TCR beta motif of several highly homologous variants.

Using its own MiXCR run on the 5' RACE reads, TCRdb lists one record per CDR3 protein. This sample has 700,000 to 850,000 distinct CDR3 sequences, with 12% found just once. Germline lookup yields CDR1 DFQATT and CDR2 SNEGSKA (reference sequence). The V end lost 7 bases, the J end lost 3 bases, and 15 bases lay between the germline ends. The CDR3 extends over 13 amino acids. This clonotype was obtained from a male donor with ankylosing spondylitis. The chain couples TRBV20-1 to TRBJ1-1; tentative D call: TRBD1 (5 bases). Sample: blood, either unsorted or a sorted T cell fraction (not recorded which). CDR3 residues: CSVPDLGDTEAFF. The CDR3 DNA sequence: TGCAGTGTTCCGGACCTGGGGGACACTGAAGCTTTCTTT.